Listed below are T cell receptor beta chains from one sample, sequenced in a study of control samples from healthy donors and cancer patients. Sequencing used immunoSEQ multiplex PCR; TCRdb keeps in-frame clones, though not all of them. The sample lists approximately 100,000 clones, roughly 86% occurring once. The sample comprised blood. The receptors derive from a man aged 55-75 years in good health. Each CDR3 is given with its conserved first and last residue.

V	J	CDR3
TRBV18	TRBJ2-1	CASSPRVTSGPSYNEQFF
TRBV29-1	TRBJ2-3	CSVEPQPTSGRVGDTQYF
TRBV11-2	TRBJ2-4	CASSPPNTKNIQYF
TRBV25-1	TRBJ2-7	CASSPRTGMDEQYF
TRBV30	TRBJ2-2	CAWSVPGAAGELFF
TRBV6-5	TRBJ1-2	CASRMGQGVSYGYTF
TRBV9	TRBJ1-6	CASSGSGDSPLHF
TRBV6-5	TRBJ2-1	CASSYRTSTYNEQFF
TRBV6-5	TRBJ2-2	CASKSSGQGYGELFF
TRBV30	TRBJ1-2	CAWSVSWGYGYTF
TRBV2	TRBJ1-1	CASSEAPGGLNTEAFF
TRBV9	TRBJ2-1	CASSVSGASSYNEQFF
TRBV30	TRBJ2-3	CAWSSKLAGDTDTQYF
TRBV28	TRBJ1-1	CASRESEAFF